These 16 T cell receptor beta chains were all obtained from the same sample, sequenced in a study of cytomegalovirus exposure and HLA in healthy donors. 13 Jbeta primers and 60 Vbeta primers were used for the PCR. Sequenced by immunoSEQ multiplex PCR; TCRdb stores in-frame clones only, minus some. The sample lists around 240,000 clones; 82% were seen once. Source material: PBMCs. Every receptor here comes from a woman aged 40 to 50 in good health and CMV-seropositive.

The genes are TRBV2 and TRBJ2-5; TRBD2 might be the D (6 bases). Trimming removed 5 bases at V and 2 bases at J, with 18 bases between. This CDR3 has 16 residues. CDR1 SNHLY and CDR2 FYNNEI come from the germline V gene. The CDR3 DNA reads TGTGCCAGCAGTCGGGAGAGGGACTCCCTACAAGAGACCCAGTACTTC. As protein: CASSRERDSLQETQYF.

The V gene is TRBV11-3, the J gene TRBJ2-2; D unresolved. With 4 bases removed from V and 4 bases from J, the gap between germline ends came to 7 bases. CDR3 size: 13 residues. Germline CDR1 and CDR2: SGHNT and YENEEA. CDR3 sequence: CASSSTGTGELFF. The CDR3 coding sequence is TGTGCCAGCAGCTCAACGGGCACCGGGGAGCTGTTTTTT.

Only one count was recorded for this clone. The CDR3 is CASSRGSGANVLTF. DNA of the CDR3: TGTGCCAGCAGTAGGGGGTCAGGGGCCAACGTCCTGACTTTC. The J gene is TRBJ2-6, the V gene TRBV25-1; TRBD1 is a possible D gene (6 bases). The CDR3 runs to 14 residues. From germline, CDR1 is MGHDK and CDR2 SYGVNS. V lost 5 bases to trimming and J lost 4 bases, with 9 bases between them.

The chain uses TRBV29-1 and TRBJ1-1; 10 bases agree with TRBD1. The CDR3 sequence is 14 residues long. The ends lost 6 bases at V and 4 bases at J; junction bases unmatched: 8. The germline CDR1 and CDR2 sequences are SQVTM and ANQGSEA. This CDR3 is CSVRTGGSSTEAFF. Written as DNA, the CDR3 is TGCAGCGTCCGGACAGGGGGGTCGAGCACTGAAGCTTTCTTT.

The J gene is TRBJ2-3, the V gene TRBV12-5, with 11 positions matching TRBD2. The CDR3 sequence is 15 residues long. In germline, CDR1 is LGHNT, CDR2 FRNRAP. Losses at the gene ends were 4 bases for V and 4 bases for J; bases not matched to a gene: 4. DNA for the CDR3: TGTGCTAGTGGTTCGTTAGCGGGAGGGCCAGATACGCAGTATTTT. This gives the protein CASGSLAGGPDTQYF.

This clone was recorded once. This chain connects TRBV18 to TRBJ2-6; D not certain. The CDR3 has 14 residues. Looked up from germline, CDR1 is KGHSH and CDR2 is LQKENI. Trimming removed 5 bases at V and 0 bases at J, with 5 bases between. This chain's CDR3 is CASSSDSGANVLTF. The CDR3 nucleotides read TGTGCCAGCTCATCAGACTCTGGGGCCAACGTCCTGACTTTC.

V is TRBV18 and J is TRBJ2-7, with TRBD1 identical over 8 bases. Germline loops: CDR1 KGHSH, CDR2 LQKENI. The CDR3 is 16 amino acids. V dropped 4 bases and J dropped 5; count of bases not matched to a gene: 13. The CDR3 nucleotides read TGTGCCAGCTCACAAGGGGTCGGACAGGGAGGCGACGAGCAGTACTTC. Its translation is CASSQGVGQGGDEQYF.

The CDR3 DNA sequence: TGTGCCAGCAGCGTCTCTAGCGGGAGTAACGACGAGCAGTACTTC. Amino acids: CASSVSSGSNDEQYF. The rearrangement links TRBV9 to TRBJ2-7, with 10 bases aligning to TRBD2. J was trimmed by 5 bases and V by 2 bases; bases with no gene match: 7. The CDR3 covers 15 residues. Germline V gene sequence: CDR1 SGDLS, CDR2 YYNGEE.

CDR3 sequence (DNA): TGTGCCAGCAGCTCGACAGGGGGCCCCACCGGGGAGCTGTTTTTT. Its protein is CASSSTGGPTGELFF. The J gene is TRBJ2-2, the V gene TRBV7-9; TRBD1 matches 10 bases. Trimming took 4 bases from V and 4 from J; bases not matched to a gene: 3. The CDR3 sequence is 15 residues long. CDR1 is SEHNR, CDR2 FQNEAQ, per germline (reference sequence).

CDR3 in amino acids: CASSPEAGDNYGYTF. The DNA for the CDR3 is TGTGCCAGCAGCCCAGAGGCAGGGGACAACTATGGCTACACCTTC. The rearrangement uses TRBV9 and TRBJ1-2; tentatively, D is TRBD1 (6 bases). In germline, CDR1 is SGDLS, CDR2 YYNGEE. This CDR3 comprises 15 residues. Trimming removed 4 bases from V and 2 bases from J, with 15 bases in between.

The chain carries TRBV25-1 and TRBJ1-1; D is ambiguous. V lost 5 bases, J lost 1 base, and 8 bases lay in between. The germline V gene has CDR1 MGHDK and CDR2 SYGVNS. CDR3 size: 13 residues. The CDR3 DNA reads TGTGCCAGCAGTTCGACGGGGAACACTGAAGCTTTCTTT. This translates into CASSSTGNTEAFF.

J is TRBJ2-7 and V is TRBV7-9, with 8 bases identical to TRBD2. CDR1 and CDR2 from the germline V gene are SEHNR and FQNEAQ (reference sequence). V dropped 4 bases and J dropped 3; count of bases not matched to a gene: 8. The CDR3 is 15 amino acids. The CDR3 loop is CASSSLPGLDYEQYF. The DNA for the CDR3 is TGTGCCAGCAGCTCCCTTCCGGGACTAGACTACGAGCAGTACTTC.

This chain uses TRBV12-2 with TRBJ2-7; the D segment call TRBD1 is taken from the table without a DNA check. TRBV12-2 is designated a pseudogene. The CDR3 covers 15 residues. The CDR3 nucleotides read TGTGCAAGTCGCTTAGGCCGGGACAGAACCTACGAGCAGTACTTC. This translates into CASRLGRDRTYEQYF.

The chain employs TRBV2 and TRBJ1-6, with 9 bases aligning to TRBD1. Germline CDR1 reads SNHLY; CDR2 reads FYNNEI. The junction had 2 bases not matched to a gene; V was cut back by 2 bases and J by 6 bases. This CDR3 region has 15 residues. CDR3 sequence (DNA): TGTGCCAGCAGTGAAATGGGACAGGGTAATTCACCCCTCCACTTT. It specifies CASSEMGQGNSPLHF.

The genes are TRBV7-2 and TRBJ2-1; 8 positions match TRBD2. The junction had 9 bases not matched to a gene; V was cut back by 1 base and J by 7 bases. Looked up from germline, CDR1 is SGHTA and CDR2 is FQGNSA. The CDR3 is made up of 16 amino acids. DNA for the CDR3: TGTGCCAGCAGCTTAGGGACGGGGGGGCGGTTTAATGAGCAGTTCTTC. Encoded protein: CASSLGTGGRFNEQFF.

The gene calls are TRBV7-3 and TRBJ2-2; TRBD2 matches at 8 bases. The CDR3 is 16 amino acids. Germline V gives CDR1 SGHTA, CDR2 FQGTGA. Trimming removed 6 bases from V and 5 bases from J; junction bases left unmatched: 11. This CDR3 is CASRKSSGSKTGELFF. Written as DNA, the CDR3 is TGTGCCAGCAGGAAATCGAGCGGGAGTAAAACCGGGGAGCTGTTTTTT.